The entry below describes one T cell receptor (beta chain). Its antigen is unknown. The data were obtained in a study of a mutant IDH1 vaccine in newly diagnosed glioma. Turning to the study itself: Scheduled at week 35, visit V12 preceded visit V13, held at week 47.

The time point here: week 35, safety follow-up. The study gave 300 ug of mutant IDH1 20-mer peptide per vaccine dose, with topical imiquimod. V trimming: 2 bases; J trimming: 3 bases; junction bases outside the gene matches: 6. This CDR3 spans 16 amino acids. Per the germline V gene, CDR1 is MDHEN and CDR2 is SYDVKM. Libraries were prepared by immunoSEQ multiplex PCR; TCRdb keeps only in-frame clonotypes and omits some of them. The sample lists about 54,000 clones; 84% were seen once. Specimen: PBMCs, collected from a glioma patient whose treatment included an IDH1 peptide vaccine. This TCR was sampled from a woman between 18 and 29 years old with glioma. The V call is TRBV28, the J call TRBJ2-7; TRBD1 agrees at 11 bases. The CDR3 spells CASSLTDRGRGYEQYF. In nucleotides, the CDR3 is TGTGCCAGCAGTTTAACGGACAGGGGGCGGGGCTACGAGCAGTACTTC.